The 15 T cell receptor beta chains reported below all come from one sample, sequenced in a study of tumor-infiltrating lymphocytes in oesophageal squamous cell carcinoma. Each CDR3 protein gets one entry after TCRdb re-called the PCR reads with MiXCR. The sample includes just over 8,500 distinct CDR3 sequences, roughly two thirds seen only once; the top ten take just over 35%. The sequencing input was esophageal tumor tissue. Receptors originate from a female donor with esophageal squamous cell carcinoma.

By frequency in the sample, this clonotype is medium-sized. J is TRBJ2-7 and V is TRBV7-9; perhaps TRBD1 as D (5 bases). Germline V lookup: CDR1 SEHNR, CDR2 FQNEAQ (reference sequence). The CDR3 has 14 amino acids. Between the trimmed V and J ends, which lost 3 bases and 0 bases, there was a span of 9 bases. CDR3 protein: CASSLTANSYEQYF. The CDR3 coding sequence is TGTGCCAGCAGCTTGACAGCTAACTCCTACGAGCAGTACTTC. Supplemented by reference TRBV7-9 and TRBJ2-7, the full variable domain reads DTGVSQNPRHKITKRGQNVTFRCDPISEHNRLYWYRQTLGQGPEFLTYFQNEAQLEKSRLLSDRFSAERPKGSFSTLEIQRTEQGDSAMYLCASSLTANSYEQYFGPGTRLTVT.

The V and J genes are TRBV7-6 and TRBJ2-3, with 7 positions matching TRBD2. The V gene's germline CDR1 is SGHVS and CDR2 FNYEAQ. J was trimmed by 5 bases and V by 0 bases; bases with no gene match: 5. The CDR3 is made up of 15 amino acids. Here the CDR3 reads CASSLAGTTLDTQYF. In DNA, the CDR3 is TGTGCCAGCAGCTTAGCGGGGACTACCCTAGATACGCAGTATTTT.

The V call is TRBV12-3 or TRBV12-4, the J call TRBJ2-3; 8 positions match TRBD2. The CDR3 is made up of 15 amino acids. With V trimmed by 1 base and J by 3 bases, 3 bases remained unmatched. CDR3 sequence reads: CASSLGGGRTDTQYF. CDR3 DNA: TGTGCCAGCAGTTTAGGCGGGGGGCGGACAGATACGCAGTATTTT.

The CDR3 DNA follows: TGTGCCAGCAGCTTACAAGCCGGCAGGGGCAATGGTGGGCAGTACTTC. This codes for CASSLQAGRGNGGQYF. The chain uses TRBV7-8 and TRBJ2-3, with D perhaps TRBD1 (6 bases). The J call is uncertain, as TRBJ2-7 better fits the DNA end. This CDR3 is built from 16 residues. Germline V CDR1 and CDR2: SGHVS, FQNEAQ.

CDR3 amino acids: CASVAGIRDEQYF. DNA of the CDR3: TGTGCCAGTGTGGCGGGCATCCGGGACGAGCAGTACTTC. The chain links TRBV12-3 or TRBV12-4 to TRBJ2-7, with D possibly matching TRBD2 (5 bases). This CDR3 is built from 13 residues. Trimming took 9 bases from V and 5 from J, leaving 17 bases between them.

The chain carries TRBV7-2 and TRBJ1-5; 9 bases are shared with TRBD1. V was clipped by 8 bases and J by 6 bases; unmatched bases: 11. The germline gives CDR1 SGHTA, CDR2 FQGNSA. CDR3 size: 15 residues. CDR3 sequence: CASLPTGGLGQPQHF. CDR3 sequence (DNA): TGTGCCAGCCTCCCGACAGGGGGATTAGGTCAGCCCCAGCATTTT.

The gene calls are TRBV6-2 or TRBV6-3 and TRBJ2-1; TRBD2 aligns across 8 bases. The assigned J gene may be wrong: the sequence end matches TRBJ2-5 better. From germline, CDR1 is MNHEY and CDR2 SVGEGT. The CDR3 extends over 18 amino acids. In DNA form, the CDR3 reads TGTGCCAGCAGTTACTCTTCCGAGGCTAGCGGGCCGCAAGAGACCCAGTACTTC. Translated: CASSYSSEASGPQETQYF.

J is TRBJ2-6 and V is TRBV7-2; a possible D gene is TRBD2 (5 bases). With 3 bases removed from V and 0 bases from J, the gap between germline ends came to 9 bases. The germline gives CDR1 SGHTA, CDR2 FQGNSA. This CDR3 comprises 16 residues. The CDR3 sequence: CASSFGVSSGANVLTF. Here the CDR3 DNA reads TGTGCCAGCAGCTTCGGGGTTAGCTCTGGGGCCAACGTCCTGACTTTC. The full variable domain, in which reference TRBV7-2 and TRBJ2-6 provide the parts outside the CDR3, is GAGVSQSPSNKVTEKGKDVELRCDPISGHTALYWYRQSLGQGLEFLIYFQGNSAPDKSGLPSDRFSAERTGGSVSTLTIQRTQQEDSAVYLCASSFGVSSGANVLTFGAGSRLTVL.

The CDR3 region is CASSLGVASETQYF. The CDR3 DNA is TGTGCCAGCAGCTTAGGTGTAGCGTCAGAGACCCAGTACTTC. J is TRBJ2-5 and V is TRBV7-6; D may be TRBD2 (5 bases). V was shortened by 1 base and J by 4 bases, with 10 bases between the two germline ends. Germline V gene lookup returns CDR1 SGHVS and CDR2 FNYEAQ. The CDR3 loop spans 14 amino acids.

The chain carries TRBV6-1 and TRBJ2-1, with 7 bases aligning to TRBD1. V lost 7 bases and J lost 5; bases outside the gene matches: 2. This CDR3 has 12 residues. The germline V gene has CDR1 MNHNS and CDR2 SASEGT. CDR3 sequence (DNA): TGTGCCAGCACGACAGGGCACAATGAGCAGTTCTTC. Translation gives CASTTGHNEQFF.

This chain links TRBV7-4 with TRBJ2-5; D possibly corresponds to TRBD1 (7 bases). V lost 5 bases, J lost 1 base, and 14 bases lay in between. This CDR3 has 15 residues. Germline CDR1 reads SGHVT; CDR2 reads SQSDAQ. The CDR3 sequence is CASSPPGGSQETQYF. In nucleotides, the CDR3 is TGTGCCAGCAGCCCCCCAGGGGGGAGCCAAGAGACCCAGTACTTC.

This chain connects TRBV6-6 to TRBJ2-6, with D uncertain. V was clipped by 5 bases and J by 2 bases, with 7 bases between them. Germline V gene sequence: CDR1 MNHNY, CDR2 SVGAGI (reference sequence). CDR3 length: 14 residues. The CDR3 nucleotides are TGTGCCAGCAGTGCTTTGCCTGGGGCCAACGTCCTGACTTTC. Translated: CASSALPGANVLTF.

The V gene is TRBV7-3, the J gene TRBJ2-5; D ambiguous. The assigned J gene may be wrong: the sequence end matches TRBJ2-7 better. There are 12 residues in the CDR3. Germline values: CDR1 SGHTA, CDR2 FQGTGA. As DNA, the CDR3 is TGTGCCAGCAGCTTCGACGGCTACGAGCAGTACTTC. This sequence encodes CASSFDGYEQYF.

V and J are TRBV12-3 or TRBV12-4 and TRBJ2-2; the match to TRBD2 covers 11 bases. Trimming cost V 7 bases and J 6 bases; bases outside gene matches: 4. The CDR3 sequence is 14 residues long. This chain's CDR3 is CASKLAGVSGELFF. The CDR3, as DNA: TGTGCCAGCAAACTAGCGGGAGTATCCGGGGAGCTGTTTTTT.

As concerns this clonotype: The junction and the germline gene differ at one end; a read error may be behind it. The V and J genes are TRBV7-9 and TRBJ2-7, with TRBD2 identical over 12 bases. The CDR3 is 14 amino acids. In germline, CDR1 is SEHNR, CDR2 FQNEAQ (reference sequence). For the CDR3, the DNA is TGTGCCAGCAGCTTAGCGACTAGCGGGAGTAGGGGCTTCTTC. Translation gives CASSLATSGSRGFF.